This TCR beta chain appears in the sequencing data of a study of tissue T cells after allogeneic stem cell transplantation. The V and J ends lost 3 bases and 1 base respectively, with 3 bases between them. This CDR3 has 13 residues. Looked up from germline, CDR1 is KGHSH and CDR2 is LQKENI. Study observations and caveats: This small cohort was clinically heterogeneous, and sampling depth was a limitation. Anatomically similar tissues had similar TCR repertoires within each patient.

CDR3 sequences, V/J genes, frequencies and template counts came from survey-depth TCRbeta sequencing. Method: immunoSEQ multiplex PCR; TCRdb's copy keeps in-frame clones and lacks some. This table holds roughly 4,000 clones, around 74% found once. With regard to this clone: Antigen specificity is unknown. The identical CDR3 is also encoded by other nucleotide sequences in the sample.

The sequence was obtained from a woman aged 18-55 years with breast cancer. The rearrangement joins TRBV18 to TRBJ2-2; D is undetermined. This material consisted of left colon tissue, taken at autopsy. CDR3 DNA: TGTGCCAGCTCACCTCAGAACACCGGGGAGCTGTTTTTT. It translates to CASSPQNTGELFF. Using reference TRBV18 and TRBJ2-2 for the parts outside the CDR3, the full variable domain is NAGVMQNPRHLVRRRGQEARLRCSPMKGHSHVYWYRQLPEEGLKFMVYLQKENIIDESGMPKERFSAEFPKEGPSILRIQQVVRGDSAAYFCASSPQNTGELFFGEGSRLTVL.